This T cell receptor beta chain comes out of a study of cytomegalovirus exposure and HLA in healthy donors. Per germline, CDR1 SGHAT and CDR2 FQNNGV. The V gene end was trimmed by 10 bases and the J gene end by 2 bases; junction bases not matched to a gene: 13. The CDR3 is 17 residues long. The primer mix had 60 Vbeta and 13 Jbeta primers. TCRdb's copy holds only in-frame clones and misses some; the assay was immunoSEQ multiplex PCR. This table holds more than 90,000 clones, 81% found once. In the case of this clone: Its cognate antigen is unknown.

Study-wide results and caveats: TCR beta V segments were, for the most part, productive about 87% or about 30% of the time in an earlier analysis.

This clonotype was sampled from a woman between 70 and 85 years old in good health and CMV-seropositive. Sequencing was carried out using PBMCs. The V gene is TRBV11-2, the J gene TRBJ2-5; 13 nucleotides line up with TRBD2. CDR3 bases: TGTGCCACCGCACCCGGACTAGCGGGAGTTAGGCAAGAGACCCAGTACTTC. Encoded protein: CATAPGLAGVRQETQYF.